This T cell receptor beta chain was sequenced in a study of cytomegalovirus exposure and HLA in healthy donors. The PCR made use of 60 Vbeta and 13 Jbeta primers. Some clones are missing from TCRdb's copy, which holds only in-frame ones; the method was immunoSEQ multiplex PCR. The data hold about 130,000 clones, with about 85% observed a single time. Whole-study findings and limits: Common viral pathogens (according to a later analysis) appeared linked to several of the most significant clusters.

In regard to this clone: Antigen specificity is unknown.

V shed 1 base and J shed 3 bases, with 10 bases lying between them. Germline CDR1 SGHTA, CDR2 FQGNSA. The CDR3 spans 16 residues. V and J are TRBV7-2 and TRBJ2-6, with a weak D call TRBD2 (6 bases). The sample was PBMCs. The receptor comes from a boy younger than 18 in good health and CMV-seronegative. The CDR3 DNA reads as TGTGCCAGCAGCTTAGGTGGCGGGGTTGGGGCCAACGTCCTGACTTTC. Protein sequence: CASSLGGGVGANVLTF. Complete variable domain (other parts from reference TRBV7-2 and TRBJ2-6): GAGVSQSPSNKVTEKGKDVELRCDPISGHTALYWYRQSLGQGLEFLIYFQGNSAPDKSGLPSDRFSAERTGGSVSTLTIQRTQQEDSAVYLCASSLGGGVGANVLTFGAGSRLTVL.